This passage covers 5 T cell receptor beta chains from one sample sequenced in a study of response to subunit inactivated influenza vaccine. TCRdb fed the RT-PCR reads into MiXCR, producing one record per CDR3 protein. The data contain over 400,000 distinct CDR3 sequences, under 15% of them singletons. Material: PBMCs from blood, obtained more than 35 days after vaccination. Every receptor here comes from a man aged 45-60 years who received an inactivated influenza vaccine.

This clonotype occurred a few times. The genes are TRBV5-1 and TRBJ2-7, with 10 bases aligning to TRBD1. The V gene end was trimmed by 4 bases and the J gene end by 2 bases; junction bases not matched to a gene: 6. The CDR3 is 15 amino acids. CDR1 SGHRS and CDR2 YFSETQ come from the germline V gene. CDR3 nucleotides: TGCGCCAGCAGCCATACCGGGACAGGGGCCTACGAGCAGTACTTC. Translating gives CASSHTGTGAYEQYF.

This clonotype showed up just a few times. The rearrangement links TRBV20-1 to TRBJ1-5; D perhaps matches TRBD1 (6 bases). The V gene's germline CDR1 is DFQATT and CDR2 SNEGSKA (reference sequence). V lost 2 bases and J lost 4, with 9 bases in between. CDR3 size: 13 residues. The CDR3, as DNA: TGCAGTGCTAGACCGGACAGAAATCAGCCCCAGCATTTT. Its protein is CSARPDRNQPQHF.

The chain recombines TRBV20-1 with TRBJ2-1; 8 bases are shared with TRBD2. Unmatched junction bases numbered 4, after V lost 3 bases and J lost 3 bases. Looked up from germline, CDR1 is DFQATT and CDR2 is SNEGSKA (reference sequence). The CDR3 spans 14 residues. The CDR3 sequence is CSASGRAIYNEQFF. The CDR3, as DNA: TGCAGTGCTAGCGGGAGGGCTATCTACAATGAGCAGTTCTTC.

This clonotype was seen at least ten times. The chain combines TRBV20-1 with TRBJ1-6; D gene uncertain. Trimming took 0 bases from V and 0 from J, leaving 12 bases between them. The CDR3 is 17 residues long. Germline values: CDR1 DFQATT, CDR2 SNEGSKA (reference sequence). CDR3 sequence reads: CSAREQQRSSYNSPLHF. CDR3 nucleotide sequence: TGCAGTGCTAGAGAACAACAAAGAAGCTCCTATAATTCACCCCTCCACTTT.

Points on this clonotype: The junction shows a germline mismatch at one end, possibly a read error. The gene calls are TRBV4-2 and TRBJ1-2; D is perhaps TRBD1 (6 bases). This CDR3 spans 16 amino acids. Germline V CDR1 and CDR2: LGHNA, YNFKEQ. For the CDR3, the DNA is TGTGCCAGCAGCCAAGATGCACAGGGCGCTAAGTATGGCTACACCTTC. Encoded protein: CASSQDAQGAKYGYTF.